This TCR beta chain was captured in a study of CD8 T cells in Susac syndrome. TEMRA cells underwent FACS enrichment and CD8+ and CD4+ T cells underwent negative isolation. The RNA input was roughly 0.45 to 1 ug, and it was reverse transcribed with random hexamers. The method of amplification for TCR beta CDR3 was immunoSEQ multiplex PCR, covering 54 Vbeta and 13 Jbeta. TCRdb itself ran the immunoSEQ multiplex PCR reads through MiXCR, one entry per CDR3 protein. The sample records just over 300,000 distinct CDR3 sequences, 92% being singletons. V lost 7 bases, J lost 3 bases, and 10 bases stayed unmatched. The CDR3 runs to 15 residues.

This rearrangement joins TRBV12-3 or TRBV12-4 to TRBJ1-2; TRBD1 agrees at 8 bases. This TCR was recovered from a human donor with multiple sclerosis. The specimen was CD4+ T cells from PBMCs. The CDR3 sequence: CASTPGPGGYYGYTF. CDR3 DNA: TGTGCCAGCACCCCAGGCCCAGGGGGCTACTATGGCTACACCTTC.